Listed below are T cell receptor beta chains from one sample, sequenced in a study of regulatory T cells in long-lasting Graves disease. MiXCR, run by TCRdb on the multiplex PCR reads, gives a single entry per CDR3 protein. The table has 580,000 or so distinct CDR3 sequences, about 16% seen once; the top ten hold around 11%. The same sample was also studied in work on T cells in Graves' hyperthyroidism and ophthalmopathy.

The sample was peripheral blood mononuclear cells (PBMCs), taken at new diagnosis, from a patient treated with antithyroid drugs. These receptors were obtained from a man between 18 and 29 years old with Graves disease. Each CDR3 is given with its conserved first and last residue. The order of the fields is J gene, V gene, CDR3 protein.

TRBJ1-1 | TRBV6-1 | CASWSPPTDNTEAFF
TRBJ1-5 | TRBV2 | CASSLRTATNQPQHF
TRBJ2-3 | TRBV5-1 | CASSLTSGSSDTQYF
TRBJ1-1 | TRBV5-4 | CASSFAGGLMNTEAFF
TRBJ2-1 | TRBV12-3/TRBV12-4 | CASSRFSYNEQFF
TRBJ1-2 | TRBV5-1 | CASSLAGGGGYTF
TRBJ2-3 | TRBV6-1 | CATRGTSGEGTDTQYF
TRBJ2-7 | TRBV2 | CASSGIGDRTFYEQYF
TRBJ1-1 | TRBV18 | CASSRNSGHSNTEAFF
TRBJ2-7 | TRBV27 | CASRDLVSYEQYF
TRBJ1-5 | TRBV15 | CATSSPDRSNQPQHF
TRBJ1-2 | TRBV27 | CASSSDQGDYYGYTF
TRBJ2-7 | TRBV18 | CASSPQTNAASYEQYF
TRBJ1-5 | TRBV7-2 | CASSWKGDGNQPQHF
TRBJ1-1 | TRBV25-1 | CASSDSGLNTEAFF
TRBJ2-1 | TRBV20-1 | CSAMAGTSVYEQFF
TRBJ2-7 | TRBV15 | CATSRASGRAYVEQYF
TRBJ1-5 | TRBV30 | CAWSVGGVGNQPQHF
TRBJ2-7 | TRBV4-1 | CASSQVLQGWEQYF
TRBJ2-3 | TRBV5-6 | CASSLDRGPLREGVDTQYF
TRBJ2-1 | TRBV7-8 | CASLAGPGLVHNEQFF
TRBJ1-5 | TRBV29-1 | CSATTENSNQPQHF
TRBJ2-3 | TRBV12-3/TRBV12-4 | CASEASGTYTQYF
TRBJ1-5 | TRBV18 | CASSPTGGAGNQPQHF
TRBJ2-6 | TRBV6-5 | CASSYGVSGANVLTF
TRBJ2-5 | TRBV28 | CASSLYLGPNQETQYF
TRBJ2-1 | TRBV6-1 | CASSQAGTGYNEQFF
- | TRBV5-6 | CASSLVSAFQETQYF
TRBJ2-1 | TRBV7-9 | CMSGRKPYNEQFF
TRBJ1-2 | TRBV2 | CASSQGTTLYYDYTF
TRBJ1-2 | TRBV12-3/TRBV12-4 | CASSLPSAVNYGYTF
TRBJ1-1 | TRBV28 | CASSFSGGPEAFF
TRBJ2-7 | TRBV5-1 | CASSLEGQGIYEQYF
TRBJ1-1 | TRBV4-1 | CASSQVSAEVTEAFF
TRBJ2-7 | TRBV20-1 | CSARDIREQYF
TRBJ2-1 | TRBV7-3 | CASSLNGQGSYNEQFF
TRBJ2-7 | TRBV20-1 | CSAREASGRAGYEQYF
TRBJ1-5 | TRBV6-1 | CASSARDSNQPQHF
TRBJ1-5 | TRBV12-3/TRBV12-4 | CASSETTGPQPQHF
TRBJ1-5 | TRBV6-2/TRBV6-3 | CASSYNRDSNQPQHF
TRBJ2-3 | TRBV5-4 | CASSVGSATDTQYF
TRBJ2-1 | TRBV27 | CASSALLAGEAGEQFF